Shown below are 30 T cell receptor beta chains from a single sample sequenced in a study of tumor-infiltrating lymphocytes in localized non-small cell lung cancer (dated by TCRdb to the early 2020s). The receptor library was made with the immunoSEQ multiplex PCR assay. TCRdb's version of the immuneACCESS table is confined to in-frame rearrangements and falls short of the full clone set. An unresolved V gene accounts for under half of the shortfall where checked; the remainder is of unknown origin. In this sample the table shows about 15,000 clones, about 77% of which occur a single time. About 4% of the sample belongs to the ten largest clones. Sequences were obtained from lung tumor tissue. Every receptor here comes from a human donor with non-small cell lung cancer.

The chain is built from TRBV9 and TRBJ2-3, with TRBD2 identical over 11 bases. The germline V gene encodes CDR1 SGDLS and CDR2 YYNGEE. The V segment lost 3 bases and the J segment 4 bases; nucleotides outside the gene matches: 1. There are 14 residues in the CDR3. The CDR3 DNA reads as TGTGCCAGCAGCGAGGGACTAGCGGCAGATACGCAGTATTTT. Protein: CASSEGLAADTQYF.

This sequence joins TRBV20-1 and TRBJ2-1; D remains unclear. The germline V and J ends were trimmed by 5 bases and 7 bases, with 6 bases remaining between them. CDR3 length: 10 residues. Germline loops: CDR1 DFQATT, CDR2 SNEGSKA (reference sequence). The CDR3: CSAGRNEQFF. In DNA, the CDR3 is TGCAGTGCTGGTCGGAATGAGCAGTTCTTC.

The chain couples TRBV27 to TRBJ2-7, with TRBD2 matching 9 bases. The ends lost 0 bases at V and 4 bases at J; junction bases unmatched: 7. The CDR3 totals 16 residues. Germline V lookup: CDR1 MNHEY, CDR2 SMNVEV (reference sequence). The CDR3 loop is CASSLSRAGGLYEQYF. In nucleotides, the CDR3 is TGTGCCAGCAGTTTATCGAGAGCGGGAGGCCTATACGAGCAGTACTTC.

V and J are TRBV28 and TRBJ1-5, with TRBD1 matching over 9 bases. Losses at the gene ends were 4 bases for V and 5 bases for J; bases not matched to a gene: 9. The germline V gene has CDR1 MDHEN and CDR2 SYDVKM. This CDR3 contains 16 residues. The CDR3 loop reads CASSSGQGKGYQPQHF. The CDR3 nucleotides are TGTGCCAGCAGTTCCGGACAGGGGAAGGGGTATCAGCCCCAGCATTTT.

The chain combines TRBV6-5 with TRBJ2-7, with 11 bases identical to TRBD1. CDR1 and CDR2 from the germline V gene are MNHEY and SVGAGI. The CDR3 length is 15 residues. V dropped 5 bases and J dropped 2; count of bases not matched to a gene: 5. CDR3 DNA: TGTGCCAGCAGTCGACCGGGACAGGGGGCCTACGAGCAGTACTTC. Residues: CASSRPGQGAYEQYF.

The chain recombines TRBV29-1 with TRBJ1-2, with TRBD1 matching 9 bases. The CDR3 runs 13 residues. Germline CDR1 and CDR2: SQVTM and ANQGSEA. V lost 7 bases and J lost 3; bases outside the gene matches: 6. This chain's CDR3 is CSARTGEDYGYTF. The CDR3 DNA follows: TGCAGCGCAAGGACAGGGGAAGACTATGGCTACACCTTC.

The chain links TRBV7-3 to TRBJ2-5; unclear D gene. This CDR3 has 13 residues. Germline V CDR1 and CDR2: SGHTA, FQGTGA. V lost 2 bases to trimming and J lost 5 bases, with 9 bases between them. CDR3 protein: CASSLVATETQYF. CDR3 sequence (DNA): TGTGCCAGCAGCTTAGTCGCCACGGAGACCCAGTACTTC.

The chain uses TRBV25-1 and TRBJ2-7; possibly TRBD2 for D (5 bases). Looked up from germline, CDR1 is MGHDK and CDR2 is SYGVNS. V shed 3 bases and J shed 6 bases, with 12 bases lying between them. The CDR3 runs 13 residues. In DNA, the CDR3 is TGTGCCAGCAGTGAGAGGGAGATCTCCGAGCAGTACTTC. Residues: CASSEREISEQYF.

CDR3 coding DNA: TGTGCCAGCAGTGACCCCAGGGGCCCTGGAAACACCATATATTTT. Protein sequence: CASSDPRGPGNTIYF. This chain connects TRBV6-1 to TRBJ1-3, with D possibly TRBD1 on 6 matching bases. Germline lookup yields CDR1 MNHNS and CDR2 SASEGT. Trimming took off 3 bases at V and 2 bases at J, with 11 bases between the two ends. This CDR3 contains 15 residues.

This chain uses TRBV2 with TRBJ2-7, with 7 bases fitting TRBD1. Germline V gives CDR1 SNHLY, CDR2 FYNNEI. The CDR3 is 12 amino acids. J was trimmed by 3 bases and V by 8 bases; bases with no gene match: 4. CDR3 loop: CASGRQGYEQYF. The CDR3 bases are TGTGCCAGCGGCAGACAGGGCTACGAGCAGTACTTC.

This rearrangement joins TRBV1 to TRBJ1-1. TRBV1 is shown as a pseudogene. The CDR3 loop spans 10 amino acids. The CDR3 region is CTSKGTEAFF. DNA for the CDR3: TGCACCAGCAAAGGCACTGAAGCTTTCTTT.

V usage is TRBV19 and J usage is TRBJ1-6; D gene uncertain. CDR3 length equals 13 residues. Germline CDR1 and CDR2: LNHDA and SQIVND (reference sequence). Trimming left V 1 base short and J 9 bases short, with 7 bases between. In DNA, the CDR3 is TGTGCCAGTAGTATAGGTGGCGCTTCACCCCTCCACTTT. Encoded protein: CASSIGGASPLHF.

This clone was observed a single time. The V call is TRBV4-1, the J call TRBJ2-3; 12 bases are a match to TRBD2. The V gene end was trimmed by 4 bases and the J gene end by 4 bases; junction bases not matched to a gene: 9. The germline V gene encodes CDR1 MGHRA and CDR2 YSYEKL. CDR3 length: 17 amino acids. The CDR3 spells CASSRRASGGAADTQYF. CDR3 bases: TGCGCCAGCAGCCGTAGGGCTAGCGGGGGGGCCGCAGATACGCAGTATTTT.

This chain uses TRBV28 with TRBJ2-7; maybe TRBD1 (6 bases). Trimming shortened V by 5 bases and J by 4 bases, and 9 bases separated the two germline ends. Per germline, CDR1 MDHEN and CDR2 SYDVKM. The CDR3 consists of 12 residues. CDR3 coding DNA: TGTGCCAGCAGTACCCAGGGGTACGAGCAGTACTTC. Translating it yields CASSTQGYEQYF.

The chain joins TRBV20-1 to TRBJ1-1; no firm D call. The germline V gene encodes CDR1 DFQATT and CDR2 SNEGSKA (reference sequence). Trimming stripped 1 base from V and 11 bases from J, with 2 bases between. CDR3 size: 8 residues. The CDR3 coding sequence is TGCAGTGCTAGAGGTGCTTTCTTT. Protein sequence: CSARGAFF.

This clone was recorded once. The rearrangement joins TRBV2 to TRBJ2-1, with 13 positions matching TRBD2. The CDR3 loop spans 15 amino acids. CDR1 and CDR2 from the germline V gene are SNHLY and FYNNEI. The V segment lost 6 bases and the J segment 9 bases; nucleotides outside the gene matches: 8. CDR3 amino acids: CASRDGTSGVGEQFF. The DNA for the CDR3 is TGTGCCAGCAGGGACGGGACTAGCGGGGTAGGTGAGCAGTTCTTC. The full variable domain, its missing parts supplied by reference TRBV2 and TRBJ2-1, is EPEVTQTPSHQVTQMGQEVILRCVPISNHLYFYWYRQILGQKVEFLVSFYNNEISEKSEIFDDQFSVERPDGSNFTLKIRSTKLEDSAMYFCASRDGTSGVGEQFFGPGTRLTVL.

CDR3 residues: CASTRTENTEAFF. In DNA, the CDR3 is TGTGCCAGCACCCGGACGGAGAACACTGAAGCTTTCTTT. The chain is built from TRBV5-5 and TRBJ1-1; no clear D gene. Trimming stripped 6 bases from V and 1 base from J, with 10 bases between. Germline lookup yields CDR1 SGHKS and CDR2 YYEKEE (reference sequence). The CDR3 is 13 residues long.

The chain combines TRBV9 with TRBJ2-5, with a possible D match to TRBD1 (6 bases). The CDR3 spans 14 residues. The V gene's germline CDR1 is SGDLS and CDR2 YYNGEE. Trimming pared 4 bases from V and 1 base from J, leaving 11 bases between. As DNA, the CDR3 is TGTGCCAGCAGCCCAGGGGACCTCCAAGAGACCCAGTACTTC. This translates into CASSPGDLQETQYF.

This clone was recorded only once. The chain joins TRBV19 to TRBJ2-3; 10 bases map to TRBD2. V lost 3 bases to trimming and J lost 3 bases; unmatched junction nucleotides: 6. The germline V gene has CDR1 LNHDA and CDR2 SQIVND (reference sequence). The CDR3 has 16 residues. CDR3 DNA sequence: TGTGCCAGTAGTATCTTGGCTAGCGGGAGAACAGATACGCAGTATTTT. This sequence encodes CASSILASGRTDTQYF.

This chain uses TRBV6-4 with TRBJ1-2, with 8 bases lining up with TRBD1. V was pared by 7 bases and J by 3 bases, with 7 bases of the junction left unmatched. Germline CDR1 is MRHNA and CDR2 is SNTAGT. The CDR3 length is 14 residues. CDR3 loop: CASMVDRVYYGYTF. DNA for the CDR3: TGTGCCAGCATGGTGGACAGGGTGTACTATGGCTACACCTTC.

This clone was counted between two and nine times. This chain connects TRBV5-1 to TRBJ2-2, with 7 bases lining up with TRBD1. The V gene end was trimmed by 6 bases and the J gene end by 2 bases; junction bases not matched to a gene: 7. CDR1 and CDR2 from the germline V gene are SGHRS and YFSETQ. This CDR3 contains 15 residues. The CDR3 loop reads CASTPGGANTGELFF. Here the CDR3 DNA reads TGCGCCAGCACCCCAGGGGGAGCCAACACCGGGGAGCTGTTTTTT.

This chain links TRBV27 with TRBJ1-1; 11 bases agree with TRBD1. After removal of 5 bases from V and 8 bases from J, the junction contained 13 bases not matched to a gene. The CDR3 consists of 16 residues. Germline V gene sequence: CDR1 MNHEY, CDR2 SMNVEV (reference sequence). CDR3 region: CASSPDFGQGAAEAFF. The CDR3 coding sequence is TGTGCCAGCAGTCCGGACTTCGGACAGGGGGCGGCCGAAGCTTTCTTT.

The chain joins TRBV11-2 to TRBJ2-1, with 10 bases fitting TRBD2. The junction had 2 bases not matched to a gene; V was cut back by 3 bases and J by 3 bases. The CDR3 loop spans 15 amino acids. CDR1 is SGHAT and CDR2 is FQNNGV in the germline V gene. The CDR3 reads CASSFSSGSYNEQFF. In DNA form, the CDR3 reads TGTGCCAGCAGCTTCTCTAGCGGGAGCTACAATGAGCAGTTCTTC. Based on the CDR3 plus reference TRBV11-2 and TRBJ2-1, the full variable domain is EAGVAQSPRYKIIEKRQSVAFWCNPISGHATLYWYQQILGQGPKLLIQFQNNGVVDDSQLPKDRFSAERLKGVDSTLKIQPAKLEDSAVYLCASSFSSGSYNEQFFGPGTRLTVL.

The chain links TRBV11-1 to TRBJ2-5, with 8 bases aligning to TRBD2. V dropped 0 bases and J dropped 5; count of bases not matched to a gene: 5. CDR1 is SGHAT and CDR2 is FQDESV in the germline V gene (reference sequence). The CDR3 contains 15 residues. CDR3 loop: CASSLAGLGMETQYF. The CDR3 region has the DNA TGTGCCAGCAGCTTAGCGGGACTAGGGATGGAGACCCAGTACTTC.

The chain combines TRBV29-1 with TRBJ2-7, with 12 bases identical to TRBD1. This CDR3 is built from 14 residues. V gave up 8 bases and J gave up 4 bases; unmatched junction bases: 9. Germline loops: CDR1 SQVTM, CDR2 ANQGSEA. CDR3 sequence reads: CSCKRDRGPYEQYF. The DNA for the CDR3 is TGCAGCTGCAAGAGGGACAGGGGGCCATACGAGCAGTACTTC.

The chain carries TRBV10-3 and TRBJ2-3; weak D call: TRBD1 (5 bases). The CDR3 has 14 residues. Germline lookup yields CDR1 ENHRY and CDR2 SYGVKD. The V end was cut by 4 bases, the J end by 4 bases, with 12 bases between. CDR3 sequence: CAISGQGRSDTQYF. The CDR3 DNA sequence: TGTGCCATCAGTGGCCAGGGCAGATCAGATACGCAGTATTTT.

This sequence joins TRBV11-2 and TRBJ2-7; the D gene is possibly TRBD1 (6 bases). Germline V gives CDR1 SGHAT, CDR2 FQNNGV. The CDR3 is 12 residues long. Trimming pared 4 bases from V and 6 bases from J, leaving 10 bases between. The CDR3 DNA is TGTGCCAGCAGCTCACAGGGTGGCGAGCAGTACTTC. Protein: CASSSQGGEQYF.

As DNA, the CDR3 is TGTGCCAGCAGCTTAGCGGACGTGTTGGGCTATGGCTACACCTTC. Amino acids: CASSLADVLGYGYTF. The rearrangement links TRBV7-9 to TRBJ1-2, with unresolved D. The germline V gene has CDR1 SEHNR and CDR2 FQNEAQ (reference sequence). Trimming took 0 bases from V and 4 from J, leaving 12 bases between them. This CDR3 comprises 15 residues.

CDR3 in amino acids: CASRKQGASDTQYF. The CDR3 DNA is TGCGCCAGCAGAAAACAGGGAGCGTCAGATACGCAGTATTTT. The genes are TRBV5-1 and TRBJ2-3; TRBD1 might be the D (6 bases). The V end was cut by 5 bases, the J end by 4 bases, with 14 bases between. The length of the CDR3 is 14 residues. The germline CDR1 and CDR2 sequences are SGHRS and YFSETQ.

This rearrangement joins TRBV11-2 to TRBJ2-7; D possibly matches TRBD1 or TRBD2 (5 bases each). The CDR3 sequence is 19 residues long. Germline CDR1 is SGHAT and CDR2 is FQNNGV. Trimming removed 0 bases from V and 5 bases from J, with 26 bases in between. The CDR3 coding sequence is TGTGCCAGCAGCTTAGACCTGGTTCTGCTGGGGACCAGGGTTAACGAGCAGTACTTC. Protein product: CASSLDLVLLGTRVNEQYF.